Listed below are T cell receptor beta chains from one sample, sequenced in a study of blood T cell repertoires in COVID-19. The method was immunoSEQ multiplex PCR; TCRdb's version includes in-frame clones alone and lacks a portion of them. The repertoire consists of around 250,000 clones, with more than 75% occurring once and the leading ten covering roughly 1.6%. Specimen: PBMCs or T cells enriched from blood (not recorded which). The source of these receptors is a woman aged 45-65 years who had recovered from COVID-19. The CDR3 runs from the conserved cysteine through the conserved F or W. A D gene is named only where the DNA matches it firmly. Clone sizes are given selectively: once, few, many, or a class where the clone is expanded.

.	.	TRBJ1-2	TRBV29-1	CSAITGGPGYGYTF	TGCAGTGCAATAACGGGGGGGCCGGGCTATGGCTACACCTTC
.	TRBD1	TRBJ1-2	TRBV28	CASSLGTAYTNYGYTF	TGTGCCAGCAGTTTAGGGACAGCATACACGAACTATGGCTACACCTTC
.	.	TRBJ2-7	TRBV29-1	CSVGKQGQGRTYEQYF	TGCAGCGTCGGGAAACAGGGACAAGGAAGAACTTACGAGCAGTACTTC
.	.	TRBJ2-2	TRBV2	CASSDPRHTGELFF	TGTGCCAGCAGTGATCCCAGGCACACCGGGGAGCTGTTTTTT
once	.	TRBJ1-3	TRBV30	CAWSRGSGNTIYF	TGTGCCTGGAGCAGAGGGTCTGGAAACACCATATATTTT
.	TRBD2	TRBJ2-3	TRBV5-1	CASSKRTSATSTDTQYF	TGCGCCAGCAGCAAACGGACTAGCGCAACTAGCACAGATACGCAGTATTTT
.	.	TRBJ1-4	TRBV5-1	CASSPGMGAGLFF	TGCGCCAGCAGCCCGGGGATGGGGGCAGGACTGTTTTTT
.	.	TRBJ1-3	TRBV28	CASSLYYSTGNTIYF	TGTGCCAGCAGTTTATATTACAGTACTGGAAACACCATATATTTT
.	TRBD2	TRBJ2-7	TRBV28	CASSFSGLAGYEQYF	TGTGCCAGCAGTTTTTCCGGTCTAGCGGGTTACGAGCAGTACTTC
.	TRBD2	TRBJ2-7	TRBV5-1	CASSFATSGNSYEQYF	TGCGCCAGCAGCTTCGCGACTAGCGGCAATTCCTACGAGCAGTACTTC
.	TRBD2	TRBJ2-1	TRBV2	CASRIAGGRYNEQFF	TGTGCCAGCAGGATAGCGGGAGGGCGGTACAATGAGCAGTTCTTC
.	.	TRBJ2-6	TRBV28	CASSLYRSLYSSGANVLTF	TGTGCCAGCAGTTTATACAGGAGCCTGTATAGCTCTGGGGCCAACGTCCTGACTTTC
.	TRBD1	TRBJ2-3	TRBV7-6	CASSFGTGGTDTQYF	TGTGCCAGCAGCTTCGGGACAGGGGGAACAGATACGCAGTATTTT
.	TRBD2	TRBJ2-1	TRBV4-2	CASSPPLAGIGEQFF	TGTGCCAGCAGCCCACCACTAGCGGGTATCGGTGAGCAGTTCTTC
.	.	TRBJ2-1	TRBV18	CASESGLSYNEQFF	TGTGCCAGTGAAAGCGGGCTCTCCTACAATGAGCAGTTCTTC
once	TRBD1	TRBJ1-2	TRBV28	CASSFPGTDGYTF	TGTGCCAGCAGTTTCCCCGGGACAGATGGCTACACCTTC
.	.	TRBJ2-1	TRBV14	CASSQGSNEQFF	TGTGCCAGCAGCCAAGGCAGCAATGAGCAGTTCTTC
.	TRBD1	TRBJ1-2	TRBV25-1	CASTPTGQVYGYTF	TGTGCCAGCACCCCGACGGGACAGGTCTATGGCTACACCTTC
few	.	TRBJ1-5	TRBV6-5	CASTYEGGGNQPQHF	TGTGCCAGCACCTACGAGGGGGGGGGCAATCAGCCCCAGCATTTT
.	.	TRBJ2-1	TRBV11-2	CASRQGSYNEQFF	TGTGCCAGCAGACAGGGATCCTACAATGAGCAGTTCTTC
.	TRBD2	TRBJ2-7	TRBV4-3	CASSQLIAGADEQYF	TGCGCCAGCAGCCAACTTATAGCGGGAGCCGACGAGCAGTACTTC
.	TRBD1	TRBJ1-3	TRBV7-2	CASSSQGNGNTIYF	TGTGCCAGCAGCTCACAGGGGAACGGAAACACCATATATTTT
.	TRBD1	TRBJ1-3	TRBV3-1/TRBV3-2	CASSLLTGGGGNTIYF	TGTGCCAGCAGCCTATTGACAGGGGGCGGTGGAAACACCATATATTTT
.	.	TRBJ1-2	TRBV7-9	CASSGVGRESYGYTF	TGTGCCAGCAGCGGAGTAGGCAGGGAAAGCTATGGCTACACCTTC
.	.	TRBJ2-3	TRBV5-4	CASSSPRELTDTQYF	TGTGCCAGCAGCTCCCCTAGAGAGCTGACAGATACGCAGTATTTT
.	TRBD1	TRBJ2-4	TRBV10-3	CATYRDRYYF	TGTGCCACTTACCGGGACAGGTATTACTTC
few	.	TRBJ2-7	TRBV5-1	CASSYGGSNTYEQYF	TGCGCCAGCAGCTACGGTGGTTCGAATACCTACGAGCAGTACTTC
.	TRBD1	TRBJ1-4	TRBV19	CASTATGKGQGYEKLFF	TGTGCCAGTACCGCTACAGGGAAGGGACAGGGTTACGAAAAACTGTTTTTT
.	TRBD2	TRBJ2-1	TRBV10-1	CATLGGGKGTYNEQFF	TGCGCCACCCTGGGGGGAGGGAAGGGGACCTACAATGAGCAGTTCTTC
.	TRBD1	TRBJ1-5	TRBV28	CASSLGGQVGAIAQHF	TGTGCCAGCAGTTTAGGGGGACAGGTAGGGGCTATAGCCCAGCATTTT
.	TRBD1	TRBJ2-1	TRBV5-1	CASSHRGQDTNEQFF	TGCGCCAGCAGCCACAGGGGGCAGGATACCAATGAGCAGTTCTTC
few	TRBD1	TRBJ1-5	TRBV19	CASAQGITGWNQPQHF	TGTGCCAGCGCACAGGGGATAACGGGGTGGAATCAGCCCCAGCATTTT
.	.	TRBJ2-3	TRBV10-3	CAATPSDLRTDTQYF	TGTGCCGCGACTCCTAGCGACTTACGCACAGATACGCAGTATTTT
.	.	TRBJ1-2	TRBV10-3	CAISAQGMEHQRGYTF	TGTGCCATCAGTGCACAGGGAATGGAGCATCAACGTGGCTACACCTTC
.	.	TRBJ1-2	TRBV6-5	CASSLQANYGYTF	TGTGCCAGCAGTTTACAGGCTAACTATGGCTACACCTTC
.	TRBD1	TRBJ2-7	TRBV11-2	CASNRDRGFDEQYF	TGTGCCAGTAACCGGGACAGGGGTTTCGACGAGCAGTACTTC
few	.	TRBJ1-5	TRBV25-1	CASSGREGSNQPQHF	TGTGCCAGCAGCGGCAGGGAGGGTAGCAATCAGCCCCAGCATTTT
few	.	TRBJ2-7	TRBV28	CASSFRVEEQYF	TGTGCCAGCAGTTTCAGGGTTGAAGAGCAGTACTTC
.	.	TRBJ2-7	TRBV6-5	CASSYSFPTGGYEQYF	TGTGCCAGCAGTTACTCGTTCCCAACCGGGGGATACGAGCAGTACTTC
once	.	TRBJ2-1	TRBV3-1/TRBV3-2	CASSPLQRSYNEQFF	TGTGCCAGCAGCCCCCTCCAGCGTTCCTACAATGAGCAGTTCTTC
.	.	TRBJ2-2	TRBV18	CASSRRQGNTGELFF	TGTGCCAGCTCACGTCGGCAGGGGAACACCGGGGAGCTGTTTTTT